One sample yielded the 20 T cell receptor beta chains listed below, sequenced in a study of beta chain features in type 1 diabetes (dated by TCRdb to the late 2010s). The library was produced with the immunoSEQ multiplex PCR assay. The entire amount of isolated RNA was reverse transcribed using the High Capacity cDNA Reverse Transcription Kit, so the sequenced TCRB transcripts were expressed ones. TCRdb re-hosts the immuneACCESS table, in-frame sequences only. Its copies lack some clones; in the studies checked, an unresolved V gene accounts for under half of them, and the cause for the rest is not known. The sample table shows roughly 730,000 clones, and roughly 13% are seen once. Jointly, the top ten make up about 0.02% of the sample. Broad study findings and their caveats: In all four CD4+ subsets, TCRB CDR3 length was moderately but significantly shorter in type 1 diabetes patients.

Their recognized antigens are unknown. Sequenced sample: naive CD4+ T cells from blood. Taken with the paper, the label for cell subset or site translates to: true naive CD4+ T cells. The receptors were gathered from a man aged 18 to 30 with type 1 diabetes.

The CDR3 DNA reads TGTGCCACCAGCAGAGGAGGGACAGCTCTAGCCAAAAACATTCAGTACTTC. Protein product: CATSRGGTALAKNIQYF. The chain links TRBV15 to TRBJ2-4; 7 bases fit TRBD1. Germline V lookup: CDR1 LNHNV, CDR2 YYDKDF (reference sequence). This CDR3 is 17 amino acids long. Trimming removed 1 base from V and 0 bases from J; junction bases left unmatched: 6.

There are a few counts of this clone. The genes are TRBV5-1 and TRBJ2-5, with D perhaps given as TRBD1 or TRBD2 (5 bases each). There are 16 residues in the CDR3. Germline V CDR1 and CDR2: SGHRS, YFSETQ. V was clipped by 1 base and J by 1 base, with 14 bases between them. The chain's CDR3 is CASSLRGVGAQETQYF. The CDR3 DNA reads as TGCGCCAGCAGCTTGAGAGGTGTCGGGGCCCAAGAGACCCAGTACTTC.

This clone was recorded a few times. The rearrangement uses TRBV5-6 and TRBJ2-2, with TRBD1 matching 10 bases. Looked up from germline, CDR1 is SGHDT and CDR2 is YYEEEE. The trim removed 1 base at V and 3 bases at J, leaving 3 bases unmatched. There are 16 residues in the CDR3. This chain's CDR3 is CASSLWDRGHTGELFF. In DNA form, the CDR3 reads TGTGCCAGCAGCTTGTGGGACAGGGGACACACCGGGGAGCTGTTTTTT.

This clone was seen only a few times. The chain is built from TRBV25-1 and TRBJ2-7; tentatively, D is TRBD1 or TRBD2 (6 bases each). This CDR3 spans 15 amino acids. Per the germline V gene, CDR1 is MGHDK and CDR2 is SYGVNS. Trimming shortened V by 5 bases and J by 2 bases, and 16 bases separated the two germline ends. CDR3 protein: CASSFGSGAPYEQYF. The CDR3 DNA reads TGTGCCAGCAGTTTTGGATCGGGGGCACCCTACGAGCAGTACTTC.

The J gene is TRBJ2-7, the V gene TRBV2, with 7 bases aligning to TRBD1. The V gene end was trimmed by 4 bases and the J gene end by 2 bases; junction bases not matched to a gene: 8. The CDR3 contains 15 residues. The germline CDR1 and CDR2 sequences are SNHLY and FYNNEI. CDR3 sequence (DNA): TGTGCCAGCAGTGTAGACAGGGAGCCTACCTACGAGCAGTACTTC. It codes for CASSVDREPTYEQYF. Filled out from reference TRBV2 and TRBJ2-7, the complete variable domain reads EPEVTQTPSHQVTQMGQEVILRCVPISNHLYFYWYRQILGQKVEFLVSFYNNEISEKSEIFDDQFSVERPDGSNFTLKIRSTKLEDSAMYFCASSVDREPTYEQYFGPGTRLTVT.

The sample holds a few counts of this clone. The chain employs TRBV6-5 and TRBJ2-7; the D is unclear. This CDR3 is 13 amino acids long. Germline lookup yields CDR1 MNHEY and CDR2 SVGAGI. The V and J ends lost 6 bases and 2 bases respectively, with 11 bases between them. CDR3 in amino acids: CASSQGPTYEQYF. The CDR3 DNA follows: TGTGCCAGCAGCCAAGGACCAACCTACGAGCAGTACTTC.

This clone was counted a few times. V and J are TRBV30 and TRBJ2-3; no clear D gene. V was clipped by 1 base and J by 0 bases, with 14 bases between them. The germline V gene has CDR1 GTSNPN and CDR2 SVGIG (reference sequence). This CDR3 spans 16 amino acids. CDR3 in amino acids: CAWSAAKTASTDTQYF. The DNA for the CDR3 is TGTGCCTGGAGTGCCGCAAAGACCGCTAGCACAGATACGCAGTATTTT.

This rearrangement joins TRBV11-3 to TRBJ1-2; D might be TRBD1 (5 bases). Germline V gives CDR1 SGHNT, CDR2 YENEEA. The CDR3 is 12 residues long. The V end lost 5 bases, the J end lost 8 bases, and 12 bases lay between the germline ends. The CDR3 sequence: CASSPQAGGYTF. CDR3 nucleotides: TGTGCCAGCAGCCCACAGGCTGGCGGCTACACCTTC.

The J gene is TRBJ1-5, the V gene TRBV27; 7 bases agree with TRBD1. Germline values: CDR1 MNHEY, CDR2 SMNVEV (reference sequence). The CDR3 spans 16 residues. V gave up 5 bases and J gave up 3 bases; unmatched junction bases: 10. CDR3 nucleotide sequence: TGTGCCAGCAGTCTTTTGGGCAGGGGGATCAATCAGCCCCAGCATTTT. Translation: CASSLLGRGINQPQHF.

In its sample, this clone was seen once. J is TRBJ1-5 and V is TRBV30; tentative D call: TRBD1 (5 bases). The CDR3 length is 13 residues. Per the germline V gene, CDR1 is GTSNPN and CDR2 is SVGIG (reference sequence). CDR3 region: CAVGLQGGQPQHF. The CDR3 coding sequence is TGTGCAGTGGGGTTGCAGGGAGGTCAGCCCCAGCATTTT.

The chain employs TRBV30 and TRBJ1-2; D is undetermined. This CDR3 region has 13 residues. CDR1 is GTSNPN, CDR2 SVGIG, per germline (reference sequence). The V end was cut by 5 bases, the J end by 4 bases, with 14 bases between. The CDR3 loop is CAWDHRSAYGYTF. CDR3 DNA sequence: TGTGCCTGGGACCACCGCTCGGCCTATGGCTACACCTTC.

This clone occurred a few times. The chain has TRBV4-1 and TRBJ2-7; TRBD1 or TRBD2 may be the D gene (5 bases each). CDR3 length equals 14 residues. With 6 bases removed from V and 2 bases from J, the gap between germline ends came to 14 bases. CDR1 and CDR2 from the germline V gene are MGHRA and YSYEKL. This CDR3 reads CASSPEGRAYEQYF. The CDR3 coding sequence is TGCGCCAGCAGTCCCGAGGGCAGGGCCTACGAGCAGTACTTC.

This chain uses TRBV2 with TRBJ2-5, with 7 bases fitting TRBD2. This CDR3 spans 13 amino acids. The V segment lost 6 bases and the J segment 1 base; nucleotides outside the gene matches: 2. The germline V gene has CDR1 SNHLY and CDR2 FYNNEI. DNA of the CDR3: TGTGCCAGCAGCCCGGGAGGCCAAGAGACCCAGTACTTC. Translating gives CASSPGGQETQYF. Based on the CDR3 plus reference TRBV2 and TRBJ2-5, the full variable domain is EPEVTQTPSHQVTQMGQEVILRCVPISNHLYFYWYRQILGQKVEFLVSFYNNEISEKSEIFDDQFSVERPDGSNFTLKIRSTKLEDSAMYFCASSPGGQETQYFGPGTRLLVL.

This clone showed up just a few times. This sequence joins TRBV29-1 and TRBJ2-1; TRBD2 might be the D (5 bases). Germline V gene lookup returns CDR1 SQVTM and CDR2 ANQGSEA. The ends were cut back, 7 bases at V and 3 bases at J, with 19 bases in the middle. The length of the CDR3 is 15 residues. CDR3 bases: TGCAGCGGGAATCTCCTAGCATTAGGCTACAATGAGCAGTTCTTC. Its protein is CSGNLLALGYNEQFF.

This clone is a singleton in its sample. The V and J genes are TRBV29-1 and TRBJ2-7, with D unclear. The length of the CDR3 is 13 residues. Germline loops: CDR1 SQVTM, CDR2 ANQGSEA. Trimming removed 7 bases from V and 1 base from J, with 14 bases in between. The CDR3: CSAPKGGSYEQYF. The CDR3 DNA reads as TGCAGCGCCCCGAAGGGTGGATCCTACGAGCAGTACTTC.

CDR3 coding DNA: TGTGCCAGCAGTAGTGCCGAGCGTTCGGTTGAAGCTTTCTTT. This sequence encodes CASSSAERSVEAFF. The chain recombines TRBV6-1 with TRBJ1-1; the D is unclear. The V gene's germline CDR1 is MNHNS and CDR2 SASEGT. The CDR3 loop spans 14 amino acids. V lost 5 bases and J 7 bases, leaving 17 bases between the germline ends.

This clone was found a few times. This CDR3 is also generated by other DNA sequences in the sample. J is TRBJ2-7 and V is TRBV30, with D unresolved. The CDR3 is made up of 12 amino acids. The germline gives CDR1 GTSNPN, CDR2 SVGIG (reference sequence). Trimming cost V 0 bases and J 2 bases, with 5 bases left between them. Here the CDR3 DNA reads TGTGCCTGGAGTGTCAGTACCTACGAGCAGTACTTC. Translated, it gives CAWSVSTYEQYF.

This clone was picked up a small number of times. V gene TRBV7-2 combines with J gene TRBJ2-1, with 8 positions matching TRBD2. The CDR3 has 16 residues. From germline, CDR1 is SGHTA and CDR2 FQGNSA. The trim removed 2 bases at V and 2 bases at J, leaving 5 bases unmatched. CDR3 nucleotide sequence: TGTGCCAGCAGCTTAAGGGCGGGGGGCGCCTACAATGAGCAGTTCTTC. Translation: CASSLRAGGAYNEQFF. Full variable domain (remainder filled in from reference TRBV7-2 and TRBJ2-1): GAGVSQSPSNKVTEKGKDVELRCDPISGHTALYWYRQSLGQGLEFLIYFQGNSAPDKSGLPSDRFSAERTGGSVSTLTIQRTQQEDSAVYLCASSLRAGGAYNEQFFGPGTRLTVL.

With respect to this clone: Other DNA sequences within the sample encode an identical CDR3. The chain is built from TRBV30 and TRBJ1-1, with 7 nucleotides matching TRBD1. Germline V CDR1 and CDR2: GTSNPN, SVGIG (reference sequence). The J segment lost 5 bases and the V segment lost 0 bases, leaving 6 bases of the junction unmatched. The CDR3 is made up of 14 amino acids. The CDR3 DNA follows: TGTGCCTGGAGTGTACTTCAGGGGGGGACTGAAGCTTTCTTT. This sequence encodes CAWSVLQGGTEAFF. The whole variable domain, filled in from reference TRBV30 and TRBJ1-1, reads SQTIHQWPATLVQPVGSPLSLECTVEGTSNPNLYWYRQAAGRGLQLLFYSVGIGQISSEVPQNLSASRPQDRQFILSSKKLLLSDSGFYLCAWSVLQGGTEAFFGQGTRLTVV.

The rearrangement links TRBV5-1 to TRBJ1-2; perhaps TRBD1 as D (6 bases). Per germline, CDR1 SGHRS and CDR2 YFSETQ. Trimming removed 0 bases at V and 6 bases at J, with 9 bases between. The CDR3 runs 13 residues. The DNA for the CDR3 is TGCGCCAGCAGCTTGGTAGCAGGGGATGGCTACACCTTC. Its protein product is CASSLVAGDGYTF.